These 23 T cell receptor beta chains were all obtained from the same sample, sequenced in a study of blood T cell repertoires in COVID-19. The data were produced by immunoSEQ multiplex PCR, yet TCRdb's version contains in-frame clones alone and is incomplete. The sample has 50,000 to 60,000 clones, 83% seen once; the top ten hold roughly 17%. The material sequenced was peripheral blood. These receptors were collected from a middle-aged man with acute or convalescent COVID-19.

The CDR3 loop is CASSSEPAKNIQYF. CDR3 in DNA: TGCGCCAGCAGCTCGGAGCCTGCCAAAAACATTCAGTACTTC. The chain has TRBV5-1 and TRBJ2-4; unclear D gene. The V end was cut by 3 bases, the J end by 1 base, with 8 bases between. Germline loops: CDR1 SGHRS, CDR2 YFSETQ. The CDR3 totals 14 residues.

This clone has just a few counts. The chain carries TRBV24-1 and TRBJ2-1, with 10 bases aligning to TRBD2. The ends lost 9 bases at V and 0 bases at J; junction bases unmatched: 1. This CDR3 is built from 14 residues. Germline V gives CDR1 KGHDR, CDR2 SFDVKD. The CDR3 coding sequence is TGTGCCACCTCTAGCGGGAGCTCCTACAATGAGCAGTTCTTC. Encoded protein: CATSSGSSYNEQFF.

The chain joins TRBV6-5 to TRBJ1-1; D might be TRBD1 (6 bases). V was cut by 10 bases and J by 4 bases, with 19 bases left in between. The CDR3 spans 14 residues. From germline, CDR1 is MNHEY and CDR2 SVGAGI. CDR3 nucleotides: TGTGCCACGCAACCCTCGGGGGGCGCCACTGAAGCTTTCTTT. Translating it yields CATQPSGGATEAFF.

The chain couples TRBV2 to TRBJ2-5; no clear D gene. Germline assignment: CDR1 SNHLY and CDR2 FYNNEI. This CDR3 is 11 amino acids long. Trimming pared 7 bases from V and 2 bases from J, leaving 5 bases between. Here the CDR3 reads CASTLQETQYF. For the CDR3, the DNA is TGTGCCAGCACACTGCAAGAGACCCAGTACTTC.

This rearrangement joins TRBV19 to TRBJ2-6; possible D gene TRBD1, 5 bases. The CDR3 covers 17 residues. Germline CDR1 is LNHDA and CDR2 is SQIVND (reference sequence). Trimming cost V 2 bases and J 0 bases, with 11 bases left between them. The CDR3 DNA reads as TGTGCCAGTAGTATATGGTTGGGGCGCTCTGGGGCCAACGTCCTGACTTTC. Residues: CASSIWLGRSGANVLTF.

This clone was seen a few times. The gene calls are TRBV27 and TRBJ1-2; 9 nucleotides match TRBD1. V lost 5 bases, J lost 4 bases, and 2 bases stayed unmatched. This CDR3 is built from 13 residues. Germline assignment: CDR1 MNHEY and CDR2 SMNVEV (reference sequence). CDR3 coding DNA: TGTGCCAGCAGTCGGACAGGGGCCTATGGCTACACCTTC. Translated: CASSRTGAYGYTF.

This clone turned up a few times. The V and J genes are TRBV30 and TRBJ1-5, with D maybe TRBD1 (5 bases). The CDR3 is 13 residues long. In germline, CDR1 is GTSNPN, CDR2 SVGIG (reference sequence). Between the trimmed V and J ends, which lost 0 bases and 6 bases, there was a span of 9 bases. CDR3 protein: CAWSVAGLQPQHF. The CDR3 DNA follows: TGTGCCTGGAGTGTGGCAGGGCTTCAGCCCCAGCATTTT.

This clone appeared a few times. The rearrangement joins TRBV2 to TRBJ2-1; possible D gene TRBD1, 6 bases. Germline V gene lookup returns CDR1 SNHLY and CDR2 FYNNEI. Deletions cut 3 bases from V and 7 bases from J, with 10 bases between. The CDR3 is made up of 13 amino acids. The CDR3 sequence: CASSEMQGNEQFF. The DNA of the CDR3 is TGTGCCAGCAGTGAGATGCAGGGGAATGAGCAGTTCTTC.

CDR3 coding DNA: TGTGCCAGCAGCTTGGAGCGGAGGATTTGGTTGGCTGGCTACACCTTC. It yields the protein CASSLERRIWLAGYTF. The chain uses TRBV7-6 and TRBJ1-2; D remains ambiguous. CDR3 length: 16 residues. CDR1 and CDR2 from the germline V gene are SGHVS and FNYEAQ. V was pared by 3 bases and J by 7 bases, with 21 bases between.

This chain links TRBV11-2 with TRBJ2-1, with no clear D. This CDR3 comprises 12 residues. Trimming cost V 5 bases and J 10 bases, with 12 bases left between them. Germline CDR1 is SGHAT and CDR2 is FQNNGV. In nucleotides, the CDR3 is TGTGCCAGCAGCCCAGACGGGTGGGAGCAGTTCTTC. This codes for CASSPDGWEQFF.

The chain recombines TRBV19 with TRBJ1-5, with D tentatively TRBD1 (5 bases). CDR3 length: 16 amino acids. From germline, CDR1 is LNHDA and CDR2 SQIVND (reference sequence). The ends were cut back, 2 bases at V and 7 bases at J, with 18 bases in the middle. The CDR3 DNA reads TGTGCCAGTAGTATAATGGTAACGGGGGTAGGACAGCCCCAGCATTTT. It is translated as CASSIMVTGVGQPQHF.

The rearrangement uses TRBV10-2 and TRBJ1-5; weak D call: TRBD1 (6 bases). Germline V gene sequence: CDR1 WSHSY, CDR2 SAAADI. V was pared by 6 bases and J by 7 bases, with 16 bases between. CDR3 length equals 14 residues. The CDR3 loop is CASREQGKGQPQHF. The CDR3 DNA sequence: TGCGCCAGCAGAGAACAGGGTAAGGGGCAGCCCCAGCATTTT.

This clone was observed a single time. The J gene is TRBJ1-5, the V gene TRBV30; a possible D gene is TRBD1 (6 bases). V was shortened by 1 base and J by 2 bases, with 9 bases between the two germline ends. The CDR3 runs to 14 residues. Germline V gene lookup returns CDR1 GTSNPN and CDR2 SVGIG (reference sequence). The CDR3 DNA reads TGTGCCTGGAGTGAAAAGGGGGGCAATCAGCCCCAGCATTTT. This gives the protein CAWSEKGGNQPQHF.

The chain uses TRBV2 and TRBJ2-7; no clear D gene. Germline-derived CDR1 and CDR2 are SNHLY and FYNNEI. The CDR3 spans 13 residues. V lost 0 bases to trimming and J lost 4 bases, with 7 bases between them. CDR3 region: CASSEAPSYEQYF. DNA for the CDR3: TGTGCCAGCAGTGAAGCCCCTAGTTACGAGCAGTACTTC.

The chain couples TRBV6-5 to TRBJ2-7; 8 bases match TRBD2. This CDR3 spans 12 amino acids. J was trimmed by 3 bases and V by 8 bases; bases with no gene match: 3. CDR1 MNHEY and CDR2 SVGAGI come from the germline V gene. CDR3 coding DNA: TGTGCCAGCGGCGGGAGGCTCTACGAGCAGTACTTC. Encoded protein: CASGGRLYEQYF.

CDR3 amino acids: CASSMFTGGTEAFF. The DNA of the CDR3 is TGTGCCAGCAGCATGTTTACAGGGGGCACTGAAGCTTTCTTT. The gene calls are TRBV11-2 and TRBJ1-1, with TRBD1 matching over 8 bases. V lost 5 bases and J lost 4; bases outside the gene matches: 6. From germline, CDR1 is SGHAT and CDR2 FQNNGV. The length of the CDR3 is 14 residues.

The rearrangement uses TRBV3-1 (or the pseudogene TRBV3-2) and TRBJ2-1; D is unresolved. Per germline, CDR1 LGHDT and CDR2 YNNKEL (reference sequence). Trimming removed 7 bases at V and 9 bases at J, with 7 bases between. The CDR3 covers 10 residues. This CDR3 is CASNDCEQFF. The CDR3, as DNA: TGTGCCAGCAATGACTGTGAGCAGTTCTTC.

The chain recombines TRBV30 with TRBJ1-5; 10 nucleotides align to TRBD1. Germline-derived CDR1 and CDR2 are GTSNPN and SVGIG (reference sequence). V was clipped by 0 bases and J by 3 bases; unmatched bases: 14. The CDR3 extends over 19 amino acids. For the CDR3, the DNA is TGTGCCTGGAGTGTCTCGTCGGCCCGAGGACAGGGGGTCAATCAGCCCCAGCATTTT. As protein: CAWSVSSARGQGVNQPQHF.

V usage is TRBV7-2 and J usage is TRBJ2-2, with TRBD2 identical over 7 bases. Trimming removed 5 bases from V and 5 bases from J; junction bases left unmatched: 14. The CDR3 length is 17 residues. Germline V CDR1 and CDR2: SGHTA, FQGNSA. CDR3 protein: CASSPREGLRGTGELFF. CDR3 DNA: TGTGCCAGCAGCCCACGAGAGGGACTACGGGGAACCGGGGAGCTGTTTTTT.

The chain employs TRBV6-6 and TRBJ1-5; no definite D call. V lost 2 bases and J 4 bases, leaving 3 bases between the germline ends. The CDR3 sequence is 12 residues long. Germline V gene sequence: CDR1 MNHNY, CDR2 SVGAGI (reference sequence). For the CDR3, the DNA is TGTGCCAGCAGTTACCAAAATCAGCCCCAGCATTTT. This encodes CASSYQNQPQHF.

This chain connects TRBV19 to TRBJ2-5, with D tentatively TRBD2 (6 bases). The germline V and J ends were trimmed by 4 bases and 5 bases, with 8 bases remaining between them. The CDR3 is 12 residues long. Germline V lookup: CDR1 LNHDA, CDR2 SQIVND (reference sequence). The CDR3 sequence: CASSTGRETQYF. The CDR3 nucleotides are TGTGCCAGTAGTACAGGGAGGGAGACCCAGTACTTC. Using reference TRBV19 and TRBJ2-5 for the parts outside the CDR3, the full variable domain is DGGITQSPKYLFRKEGQNVTLSCEQNLNHDAMYWYRQDPGQGLRLIYYSQIVNDFQKGDIAEGYSVSREKKESFPLTVTSAQKNPTAFYLCASSTGRETQYFGPGTRLLVL.

This clone was seen just once. DNA for the CDR3: TGTGCCAGCAGTGTAGGGACAGGGGGAGACAAAAACATTCAGTACTTC. Protein product: CASSVGTGGDKNIQYF. The V call is TRBV27, the J call TRBJ2-4, with TRBD1 matching 11 bases. Germline values: CDR1 MNHEY, CDR2 SMNVEV (reference sequence). The V and J ends lost 5 bases and 3 bases, in that order; junction bases with no gene match: 6. The CDR3 is made up of 16 amino acids.

V is TRBV2 and J is TRBJ1-1, with D perhaps matching TRBD1 (5 bases). The CDR3 contains 14 residues. Per germline, CDR1 SNHLY and CDR2 FYNNEI. With 5 bases removed from V and 5 bases from J, the gap between germline ends came to 15 bases. This chain's CDR3 is CASSQQGKLTEAFF. For the CDR3, the DNA is TGTGCCAGCAGTCAGCAGGGAAAACTGACTGAAGCTTTCTTT.